These 7 T cell receptor beta chains share one sample of origin, sequenced in a study of identical twins. TCRdb re-derived calls from the 5' RACE reads in MiXCR, one entry per CDR3 protein. The sample has 400,000 or so distinct CDR3 sequences; 9% are singletons. The material sequenced was naive T cells sorted from blood. Source of these receptors: a woman between 50 and 59 years old in good health.

This clonotype occurred many times. The chain carries TRBV15 and TRBJ2-7; 12 nucleotides align to TRBD2. The CDR3 is 14 amino acids. Germline V gene lookup returns CDR1 LNHNV and CDR2 YYDKDF (reference sequence). The V segment lost 11 bases and the J segment 5 bases; nucleotides outside the gene matches: 10. This CDR3 is CAVHTSGRIDEQYF. As DNA, the CDR3 is TGTGCCGTCCACACTAGCGGGAGGATCGACGAGCAGTACTTC.

This clonotype was picked up many times. Relative to the germline gene, one junction end is altered; a read error may explain this. V is TRBV12-3 or TRBV12-4 and J is TRBJ2-7; the D is unclear. CDR3 length: 12 amino acids. The chain's CDR3 is CASNSGSSEQYF. For the CDR3, the DNA is TGTGCCAGCAACTCAGGTTCCTCCGAGCAGTACTTC.

This clonotype was picked up many times. The chain links TRBV29-1 to TRBJ2-1; TRBD2 agrees at 16 bases. The V gene's germline CDR1 is SQVTM and CDR2 ANQGSEA. The CDR3 is 15 residues long. After removal of 4 bases from V and 6 bases from J, the junction contained 3 bases not matched to a gene. CDR3 sequence (DNA): TGCAGCGTTGTGGGGACTAGCGGGAGGGGCAATGAGCAGTTCTTC. Residues: CSVVGTSGRGNEQFF.

This clonotype was seen a handful of times. This chain connects TRBV10-3 to TRBJ2-2; D possibly corresponds to TRBD1 (6 bases). The germline gives CDR1 ENHRY, CDR2 SYGVKD. Trimming pared 5 bases from V and 0 bases from J, leaving 10 bases between. The CDR3 consists of 15 residues. CDR3 loop: CAISYGQPNTGELFF. The CDR3 nucleotides read TGTGCCATCAGTTACGGACAGCCGAACACCGGGGAGCTGTTTTTT.

A few counts support this clonotype. V is TRBV4-1 and J is TRBJ2-7, with D possibly TRBD2 on 5 matching bases. Trimming removed 1 base from V and 1 base from J, with 14 bases in between. Germline loops: CDR1 MGHRA, CDR2 YSYEKL. This CDR3 spans 16 amino acids. The CDR3 DNA sequence: TGCGCCAGCAGCCAAGTCGTGGCCGGGGTATCCTACGAGCAGTACTTC. Protein product: CASSQVVAGVSYEQYF.

This clonotype was picked up a small number of times. The chain is built from TRBV29-1 and TRBJ2-7; D not resolved. V lost 4 bases and J 4 bases, leaving 20 bases between the germline ends. This CDR3 comprises 15 residues. The germline CDR1 and CDR2 sequences are SQVTM and ANQGSEA. The CDR3 loop reads CSVGAGPSQGYEQYF. CDR3 sequence (DNA): TGCAGCGTTGGTGCAGGACCGAGCCAAGGATACGAGCAGTACTTC.

This clonotype was observed a handful of times. This chain joins TRBV19 and TRBJ2-1; TRBD2 agrees at 8 bases. With V trimmed by 5 bases and J by 9 bases, 12 bases remained unmatched. CDR1 is LNHDA, CDR2 SQIVND, per germline (reference sequence). The CDR3 is made up of 15 amino acids. The CDR3 here is CASSVGPGLVTEQFF. Written as DNA, the CDR3 is TGTGCCAGTAGTGTAGGGCCGGGACTAGTCACTGAGCAGTTCTTC.